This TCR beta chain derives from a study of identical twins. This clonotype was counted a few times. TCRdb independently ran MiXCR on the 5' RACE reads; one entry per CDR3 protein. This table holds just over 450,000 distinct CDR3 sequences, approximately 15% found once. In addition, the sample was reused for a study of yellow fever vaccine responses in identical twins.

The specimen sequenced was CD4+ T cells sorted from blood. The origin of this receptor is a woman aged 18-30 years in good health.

In DNA, the CDR3 is TGCGCCAGCAGCCCGGGGAACTACGAGCAGTACTTC. Residues: CASSPGNYEQYF. The chain has TRBV4-1 and TRBJ2-7, with D tentatively TRBD2 (5 bases). CDR1 and CDR2 (germline): MGHRA, YSYEKL. The CDR3 length is 12 residues. Trimming pared 4 bases from V and 3 bases from J, leaving 7 bases between.